This TCR beta chain stems from a study of T cell responses to AZD1222 COVID-19 vaccine. Study-level results: None of the repertoires were sampled until the peak T cell response had passed.

Some clones are missing from TCRdb's copy, which holds only in-frame ones; the method was immunoSEQ multiplex PCR. Here the sample spans 150,000 to 200,000 clones, approximately 87% being singletons. This CDR3 comprises 14 residues. CDR1 and CDR2 (germline): SGHNT, YYREEE (reference sequence). J lost 8 bases, V lost 2 bases, and 9 bases had no gene match. About this clone: The antigen is not known.

The clonotype was recovered from an adult in good health. The sample consisted of peripheral blood, taken on day 0 of MenACWY control vaccination. The chain recombines TRBV5-4 with TRBJ1-2; 7 bases line up with TRBD1. The CDR3 DNA reads TGTGCCAGCAGCTTAGAGGACAGGCGGGAGGGCTACACCTTC. This encodes CASSLEDRREGYTF. The complete variable domain, with remaining parts taken from reference TRBV5-4 and TRBJ1-2, reads ETGVTQSPTHLIKTRGQQVTLRCSSQSGHNTVSWYQQALGQGPQFIFQYYREEENGRGNFPPRFSGLQFPNYSSELNVNALELDDSALYLCASSLEDRREGYTFGSGTRLTVV.